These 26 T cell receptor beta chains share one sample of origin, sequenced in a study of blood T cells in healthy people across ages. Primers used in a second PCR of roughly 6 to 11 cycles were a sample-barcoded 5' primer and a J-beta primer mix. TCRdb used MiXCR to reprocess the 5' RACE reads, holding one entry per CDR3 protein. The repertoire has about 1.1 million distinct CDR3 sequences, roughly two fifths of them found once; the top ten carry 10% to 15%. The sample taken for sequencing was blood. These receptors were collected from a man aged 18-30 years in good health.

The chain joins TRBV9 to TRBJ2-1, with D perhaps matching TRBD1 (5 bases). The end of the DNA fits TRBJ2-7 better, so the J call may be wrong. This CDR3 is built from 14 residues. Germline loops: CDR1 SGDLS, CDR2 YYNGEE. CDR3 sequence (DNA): TGTGCCAGCAGCGCAGGGATATCTTACAATGAGCAGTACTTC. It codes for CASSAGISYNEQYF.

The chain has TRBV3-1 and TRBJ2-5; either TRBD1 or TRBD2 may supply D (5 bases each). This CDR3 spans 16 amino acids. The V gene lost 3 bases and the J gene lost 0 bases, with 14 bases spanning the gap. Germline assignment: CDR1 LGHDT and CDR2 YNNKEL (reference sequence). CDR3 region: CASSHFGGVNQETQYF. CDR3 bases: TGTGCCAGCAGCCACTTTGGGGGAGTTAACCAAGAGACCCAGTACTTC.

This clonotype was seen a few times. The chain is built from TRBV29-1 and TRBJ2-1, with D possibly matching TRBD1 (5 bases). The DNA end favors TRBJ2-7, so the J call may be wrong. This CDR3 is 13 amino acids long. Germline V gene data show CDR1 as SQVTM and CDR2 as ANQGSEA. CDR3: CSATASSYNEQYF. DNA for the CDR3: TGCAGCGCGACAGCCAGCTCCTACAATGAGCAGTACTTC.

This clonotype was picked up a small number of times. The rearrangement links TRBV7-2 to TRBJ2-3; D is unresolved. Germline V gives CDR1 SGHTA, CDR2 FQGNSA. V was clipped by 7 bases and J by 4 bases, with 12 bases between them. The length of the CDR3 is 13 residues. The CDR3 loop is CASTRTVPDTQYF. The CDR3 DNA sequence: TGTGCCAGCACGCGGACCGTCCCAGATACGCAGTATTTT.

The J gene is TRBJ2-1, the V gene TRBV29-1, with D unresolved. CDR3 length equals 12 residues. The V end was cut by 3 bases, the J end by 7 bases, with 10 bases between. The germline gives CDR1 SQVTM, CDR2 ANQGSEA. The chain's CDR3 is CSVEALGNEQFF. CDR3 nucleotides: TGCAGCGTTGAGGCCCTAGGGAATGAGCAGTTCTTC.

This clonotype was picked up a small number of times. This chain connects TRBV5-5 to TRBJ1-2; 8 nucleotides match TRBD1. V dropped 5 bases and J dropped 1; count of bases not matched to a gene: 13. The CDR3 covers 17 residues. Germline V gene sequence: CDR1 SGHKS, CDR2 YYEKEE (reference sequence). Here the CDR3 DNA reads TGTGCCAGCAGTCACAGGGGGGTTCGCGATCTTAACTATGGCTACACCTTC. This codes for CASSHRGVRDLNYGYTF.

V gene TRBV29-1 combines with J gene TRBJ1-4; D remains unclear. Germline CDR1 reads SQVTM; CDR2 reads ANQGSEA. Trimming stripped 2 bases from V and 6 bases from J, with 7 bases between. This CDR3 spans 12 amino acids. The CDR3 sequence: CSVEKQDEKLFF. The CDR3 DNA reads TGCAGCGTTGAAAAACAAGATGAAAAACTGTTTTTT.

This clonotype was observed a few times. The CDR3 here is CASSLFQGAQPQHF. The CDR3 coding sequence is TGTGCCAGCAGTTTATTCCAGGGGGCTCAGCCCCAGCATTTT. The V gene is TRBV12-3 or TRBV12-4, the J gene TRBJ1-5, with TRBD1 identical over 8 bases. Unmatched junction bases numbered 3, after V lost 2 bases and J lost 6 bases. The CDR3 is 14 amino acids.

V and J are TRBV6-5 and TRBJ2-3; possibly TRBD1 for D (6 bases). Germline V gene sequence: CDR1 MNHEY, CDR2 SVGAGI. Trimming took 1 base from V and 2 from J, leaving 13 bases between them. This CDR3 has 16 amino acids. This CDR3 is CASSYLDSPSTDTQYF. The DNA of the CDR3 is TGTGCCAGCAGTTACTTGGACAGCCCTTCCACAGATACGCAGTATTTT.

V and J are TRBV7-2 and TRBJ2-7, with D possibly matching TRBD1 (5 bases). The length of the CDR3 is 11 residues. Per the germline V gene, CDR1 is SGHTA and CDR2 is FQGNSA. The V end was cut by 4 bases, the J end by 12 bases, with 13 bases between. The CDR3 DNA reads TGTGCCAGCAGCTACGGCAAAAGGGGGTACTTC. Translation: CASSYGKRGYF.

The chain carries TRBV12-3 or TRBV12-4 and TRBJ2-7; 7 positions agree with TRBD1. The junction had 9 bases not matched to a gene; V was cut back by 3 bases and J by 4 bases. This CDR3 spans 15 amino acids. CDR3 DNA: TGTGCCAGCAGTTTCGGGACAGCCCAAATATACGAGCAGTACTTC. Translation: CASSFGTAQIYEQYF.

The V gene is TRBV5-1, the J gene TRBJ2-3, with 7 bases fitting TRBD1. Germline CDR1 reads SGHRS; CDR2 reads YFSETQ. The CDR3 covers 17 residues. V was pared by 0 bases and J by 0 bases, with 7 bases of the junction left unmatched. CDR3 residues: CASSLARDRLSTDTQYF. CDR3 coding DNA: TGCGCCAGCAGCTTGGCGAGGGACAGACTTAGCACAGATACGCAGTATTTT.

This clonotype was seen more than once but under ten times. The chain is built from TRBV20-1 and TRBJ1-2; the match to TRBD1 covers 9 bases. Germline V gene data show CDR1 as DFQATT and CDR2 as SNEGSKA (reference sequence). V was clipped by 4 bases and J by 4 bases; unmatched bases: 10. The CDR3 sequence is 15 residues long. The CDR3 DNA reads TGCAGTGCTAACGGCCGGACAGGGGAATTCTATGGCTACACCTTC. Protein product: CSANGRTGEFYGYTF.

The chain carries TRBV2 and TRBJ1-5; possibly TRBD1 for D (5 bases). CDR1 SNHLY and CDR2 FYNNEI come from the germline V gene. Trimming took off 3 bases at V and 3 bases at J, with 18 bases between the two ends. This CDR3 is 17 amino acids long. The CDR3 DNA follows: TGTGCCAGCAGTGAGTTCCCAGGGACCCTTATCAATCAGCCCCAGCATTTT. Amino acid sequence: CASSEFPGTLINQPQHF.

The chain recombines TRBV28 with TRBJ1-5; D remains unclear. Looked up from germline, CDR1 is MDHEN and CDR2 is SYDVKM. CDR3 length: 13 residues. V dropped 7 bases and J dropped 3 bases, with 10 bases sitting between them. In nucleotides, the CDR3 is TGTGCCAGCACCCCGGGCCTCAATCAGCCCCAGCATTTT. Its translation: CASTPGLNQPQHF.

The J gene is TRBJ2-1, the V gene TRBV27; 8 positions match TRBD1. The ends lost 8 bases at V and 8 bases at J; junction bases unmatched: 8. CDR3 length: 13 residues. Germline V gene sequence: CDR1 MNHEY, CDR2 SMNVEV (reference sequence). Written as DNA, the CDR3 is TGTGCCAGCGACGGACAGGGCGTGTATGAGCAGTTCTTC. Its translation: CASDGQGVYEQFF.

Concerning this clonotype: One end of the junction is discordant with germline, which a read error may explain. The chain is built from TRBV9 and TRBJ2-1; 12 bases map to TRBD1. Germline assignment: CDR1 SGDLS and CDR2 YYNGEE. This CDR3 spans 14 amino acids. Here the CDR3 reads CASTGTGGSNKQFF. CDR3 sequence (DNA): TGTGCCAGCACCGGGACAGGGGGCTCCAATAAGCAGTTCTTC.

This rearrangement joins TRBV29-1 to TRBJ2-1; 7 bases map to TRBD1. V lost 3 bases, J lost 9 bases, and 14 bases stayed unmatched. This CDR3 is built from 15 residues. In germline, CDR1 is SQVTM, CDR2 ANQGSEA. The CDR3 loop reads CSVETRDRGPLEQFF. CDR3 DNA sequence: TGCAGCGTTGAGACCCGGGACAGAGGTCCACTTGAGCAGTTCTTC.

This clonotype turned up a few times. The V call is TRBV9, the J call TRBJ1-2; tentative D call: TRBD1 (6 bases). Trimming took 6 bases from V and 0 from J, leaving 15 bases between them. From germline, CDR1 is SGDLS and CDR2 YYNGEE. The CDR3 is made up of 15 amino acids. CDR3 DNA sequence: TGTGCCAGCACCCGGACAGACCAGACTAACTATGGCTACACCTTC. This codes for CASTRTDQTNYGYTF. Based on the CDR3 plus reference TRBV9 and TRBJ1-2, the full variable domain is DSGVTQTPKHLITATGQRVTLRCSPRSGDLSVYWYQQSLDQGLQFLIQYYNGEERAKGNILERFSAQQFPDLHSELNLSSLELGDSALYFCASTRTDQTNYGYTFGSGTRLTVV.

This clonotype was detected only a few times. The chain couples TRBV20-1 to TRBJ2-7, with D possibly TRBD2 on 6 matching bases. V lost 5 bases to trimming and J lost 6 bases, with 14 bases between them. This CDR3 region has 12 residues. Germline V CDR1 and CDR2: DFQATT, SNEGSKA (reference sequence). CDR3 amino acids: CSAAGGSGEQYF. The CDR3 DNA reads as TGCAGTGCTGCCGGTGGTAGCGGCGAGCAGTACTTC.

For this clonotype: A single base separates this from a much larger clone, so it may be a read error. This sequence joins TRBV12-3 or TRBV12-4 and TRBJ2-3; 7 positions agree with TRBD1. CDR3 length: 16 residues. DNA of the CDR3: TGTGCCAGCTCCCCACTAACAGGGGCTAGCACAGATGCGCAGTATTTT. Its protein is CASSPLTGASTDAQYF.

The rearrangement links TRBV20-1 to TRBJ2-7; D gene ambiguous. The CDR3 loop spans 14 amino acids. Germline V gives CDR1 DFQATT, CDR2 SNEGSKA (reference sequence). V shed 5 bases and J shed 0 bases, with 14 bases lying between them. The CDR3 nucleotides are TGCAGTGCTCAAAGATGGATAGGCTCCTACGAGCAGTACTTC. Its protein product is CSAQRWIGSYEQYF.

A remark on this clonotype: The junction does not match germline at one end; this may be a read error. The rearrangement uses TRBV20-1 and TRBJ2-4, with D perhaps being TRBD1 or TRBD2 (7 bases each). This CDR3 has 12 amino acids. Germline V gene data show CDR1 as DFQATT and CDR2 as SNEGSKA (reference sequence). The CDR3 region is CRASGGGNIQYF. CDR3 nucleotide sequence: TGCAGGGCTAGCGGAGGGGGCAACATTCAGTATTTC.

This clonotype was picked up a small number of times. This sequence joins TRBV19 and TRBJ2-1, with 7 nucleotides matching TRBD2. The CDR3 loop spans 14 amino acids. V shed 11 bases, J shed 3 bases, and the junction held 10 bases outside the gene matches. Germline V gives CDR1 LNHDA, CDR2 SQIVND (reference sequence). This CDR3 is CASGGVSDYNEQFF. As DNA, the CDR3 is TGTGCCTCTGGGGGGGTGTCCGACTACAATGAGCAGTTCTTC.

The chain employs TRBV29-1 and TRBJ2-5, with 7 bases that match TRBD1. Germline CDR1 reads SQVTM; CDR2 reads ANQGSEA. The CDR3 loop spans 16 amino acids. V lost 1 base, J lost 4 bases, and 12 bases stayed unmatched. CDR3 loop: CSVEGARQGDGETQYF. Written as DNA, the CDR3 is TGCAGCGTTGAAGGGGCGAGACAGGGAGACGGAGAGACCCAGTACTTC.

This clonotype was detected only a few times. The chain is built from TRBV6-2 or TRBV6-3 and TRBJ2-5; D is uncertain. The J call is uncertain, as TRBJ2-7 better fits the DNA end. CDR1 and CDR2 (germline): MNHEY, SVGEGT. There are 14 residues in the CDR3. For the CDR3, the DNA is TGTGCCAGCAGTTTCCCGAGCCCATCCTACGAGCAGTACTTC. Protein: CASSFPSPSYEQYF.